Listed here are 2 T cell receptor beta chains from one sample, sequenced in a study of shared clonotypes between healthy human individuals. Profiled with immunoSEQ multiplex PCR; TCRdb holds only in-frame clones, not every one. The sample shows about 490,000 clones, around 79% of them seen only once. Material: PBMCs. These receptors all stem from a woman aged 40 to 50 in good health. Some clones in this sample may be carry-over from other donors' samples.

The chain joins TRBV6-1 to TRBJ2-4; D not resolved. This CDR3 spans 15 amino acids. The germline gives CDR1 MNHNS, CDR2 SASEGT. V was trimmed by 4 bases and J by 3 bases, leaving 13 bases between them. CDR3 coding DNA: TGTGCCAGCAGTGGGAATAGTGCAGGCAAAAACATTCAGTACTTC. It translates to CASSGNSAGKNIQYF.

V and J are TRBV9 and TRBJ2-3; TRBD1 or TRBD2 may be the D gene (5 bases each). Germline V gene sequence: CDR1 SGDLS, CDR2 YYNGEE. V was shortened by 0 bases and J by 4 bases, with 15 bases between the two germline ends. The CDR3 has 16 residues. Here the CDR3 reads CASSVGRVRVADTQYF. CDR3 bases: TGTGCCAGCAGCGTAGGCAGGGTGAGGGTAGCAGATACGCAGTATTTT. Using reference TRBV9 and TRBJ2-3 for the parts outside the CDR3, the full variable domain is DSGVTQTPKHLITATGQRVTLRCSPRSGDLSVYWYQQSLDQGLQFLIQYYNGEERAKGNILERFSAQQFPDLHSELNLSSLELGDSALYFCASSVGRVRVADTQYFGPGTRLTVL.